Listed below are T cell receptor beta chains from one sample, sequenced in a study of blood T cell repertoires in COVID-19. Using immunoSEQ multiplex PCR, the repertoire was profiled, and TCRdb retains in-frame clones only, with some absent. The table lists under 250,000 clones, over 75% of them singletons. The specimen was peripheral blood. These TCRs come from a woman of 80 years or more with acute or convalescent COVID-19. The CDR3 runs from the conserved cysteine through the conserved F or W. D genes are given only for firm matches. Expanded clones are given a class, and other clones once, few, many or no size at all.

>TRBV5-1|TRBJ2-1|TRBD2|NA
TGCGCCAGCCAACCCGGGACTAGCGGGACCCACAATGAGCAGTTCTTC
CASQPGTSGTHNEQFF
>TRBV2|TRBJ2-7|NA|NA
TGTGCCAGCAGTGTAGGGAGAACCTACGAGCAGTACTTC
CASSVGRTYEQYF
>TRBV14|TRBJ2-7|NA|few
TGTGCCAGCAGCCAAGATTTGACATACGAGCAGTACTTC
CASSQDLTYEQYF
>TRBV27|TRBJ1-5|NA|NA
TGTGCCAGCAGTCCCATCAATACGCGGGGCAATCAGCCCCAGCATTTT
CASSPINTRGNQPQHF
>TRBV29-1|TRBJ2-7|NA|NA
TGCAGCGCCTTGGTAAACCCTGGGGGGATTGGGTACGAGCAGTACTTC
CSALVNPGGIGYEQYF
>TRBV7-2|TRBJ1-4|TRBD1|NA
TGTGCCAGCAGCCCCAGGACAGGGCTCAATGAAAAACTGTTTTTT
CASSPRTGLNEKLFF
>TRBV19|TRBJ2-1|NA|NA
TGTGCCAGTAGTATCGGCGGCCACAATGAGCAGTTCTTC
CASSIGGHNEQFF
>TRBV13|TRBJ1-5|NA|NA
TGTGCCAGCAGCGATTCACGGGGGAACGGGCCCCAGCATTTT
CASSDSRGNGPQHF
>TRBV6-5|TRBJ1-4|NA|few
TGTGCCAGCAGTCAGGGGAGCGCGGAAAAACTGTTTTTT
CASSQGSAEKLFF
>TRBV2|TRBJ2-4|TRBD1|NA
TGTGCCAGCTACAGGCAGGGGGACATTCAGTACTTC
CASYRQGDIQYF
>TRBV4-1|TRBJ2-1|TRBD2|NA
TGCGCCAGCAGCCAAGCTAGCGGGGTCGCCTACAATGAGCAGTTCTTC
CASSQASGVAYNEQFF
>TRBV6-5|TRBJ2-5|TRBD1|NA
TGTGCCAGCAGTATACTCTCAGGGGGCGAGACCCAGTACTTC
CASSILSGGETQYF
>TRBV9|TRBJ2-7|NA|NA
TGTGCCAGCAGCGGACAGACCAACCCATACGAGCAGTACTTC
CASSGQTNPYEQYF
>TRBV28|TRBJ1-4|NA|NA
TGTGCCAGCCGTTCATTGGAAAAACTGTTTTTT
CASRSLEKLFF
>TRBV5-1|TRBJ2-7|TRBD1|few
TGCGCCAGCAGCTTGGACACGGGACAGAGATACGAGCAGTACTTC
CASSLDTGQRYEQYF
>TRBV20-1|TRBJ2-1|TRBD1|NA
TGCAGTGCTAGTCGGGGACAGGGGTCATCGAATGAGCAGTTCTTC
CSASRGQGSSNEQFF
>TRBV10-1|TRBJ1-1|TRBD1|few
TGCGCCAGCAGTGAGTCAGGTGGGGACAGGGGGCGGGAGACTGAAGCTTTCTTT
CASSESGGDRGRETEAFF
>TRBV12-5|TRBJ2-5|NA|NA
TGTGCTAGTGGTCCCACGACAGGTTTCCAAGAGACCCAGTACTTC
CASGPTTGFQETQYF
>TRBV28|TRBJ2-7|TRBD1|NA
TGTGCCAGCAGTTCGGCTGGTTGGCAGGGGGCGCTCGAGCAGTACTTC
CASSSAGWQGALEQYF
>TRBV5-8|TRBJ2-5|TRBD2|NA
TGTGCCAGCAGCCCTATGTACGGGACTAGCGGTCAAGAGACCCAGTACTTC
CASSPMYGTSGQETQYF
>TRBV29-1|TRBJ2-2|NA|NA
TGCAGCGTTGTCGAGACACCAAACACCGGGGAGCTGTTTTTT
CSVVETPNTGELFF
>TRBV9|TRBJ1-5|NA|NA
TGTGCCAGCAGCGCCCTCAGTGATCAGCCCCAGCATTTT
CASSALSDQPQHF
>TRBV7-9|TRBJ1-3|NA|NA
TGTGCCAGCAGCCACGACATAAGCCCGAGCTCTGGAAACACCATATATTTT
CASSHDISPSSGNTIYF
>TRBV4-1|TRBJ1-4|TRBD1|NA
TGCGCCAGCAGCCCCCTGGACAGGACTAATGAAAAACTGTTTTTT
CASSPLDRTNEKLFF
>TRBV4-2|TRBJ2-5|NA|NA
TGTGCCAGCAGCCAAGATCCACAGGGTGTTATGGAGACCCAGTACTTC
CASSQDPQGVMETQYF
>TRBV2|TRBJ2-1|NA|few
TGTGCCAGCCTCCATAGACTTCGGTTTTCCTACAATGAGCAGTTCTTC
CASLHRLRFSYNEQFF
>TRBV19|TRBJ1-3|NA|NA
TGTTTACCTGCGAGTGGAAACACCATATATTTT
CLPASGNTIYF
>TRBV3-1/TRBV3-2|TRBJ1-5|TRBD1|NA
TGTGCCAGCAGCCGGACAGGGAATCAGCCCCAGCATTTT
CASSRTGNQPQHF
>TRBV29-1|TRBJ1-4|NA|NA
TGCAGCGCTGTACCGGTAACAACTAATGAAAAACTGTTTTTT
CSAVPVTTNEKLFF
>TRBV3-1/TRBV3-2|TRBJ1-3|NA|NA
TGTGCCAGCAGCCCACGCCACAGGGCTTACGTTGGAAACACCATATATTTT
CASSPRHRAYVGNTIYF
>TRBV4-1|TRBJ2-3|TRBD2|NA
TGCGCCAGCAGCCAAAGTCCAGCGGGGGCCACAGATACGCAGTATTTT
CASSQSPAGATDTQYF
>TRBV20-1|TRBJ2-7|TRBD2|NA
TGCAGTGCTAGTTTCCTAGCGGGAGGGCCCCCAGTCCACGAGCAGTACTTC
CSASFLAGGPPVHEQYF
>TRBV2|TRBJ1-3|NA|NA
TGTGCCAGCAGTGTTCAGGCTCCTGGAAACACCATATATTTT
CASSVQAPGNTIYF